These 21 T cell receptor beta chains came from one sample sequenced in a study of T cells in Graves' hyperthyroidism and ophthalmopathy. Researchers took RNA transcripts and amplified the TCR beta CDR3 regions from them. The HTBI set primed first-round TCR CDR3 RT-PCR. TCRdb fed the multiplex PCR reads into MiXCR, producing one record per CDR3 protein. In the table there are under 650,000 distinct CDR3 sequences, roughly 15% of which are singletons. The sample consisted of blood. The receptor source for this set is a woman aged 25-40 years with Graves' hyperthyroidism.

There are a few counts of this clonotype. This chain's CDR3 is CASSSNRDRVSGYTF. CDR3 nucleotides: TGTGCCAGCAGCTCAAACCGGGACAGGGTCTCGGGCTACACCTTC. The chain combines TRBV7-3 with TRBJ1-2; 9 bases are shared with TRBD1. The CDR3 sequence is 15 residues long. Germline CDR1 and CDR2: SGHTA and FQGTGA. V trimming: 4 bases; J trimming: 8 bases; junction bases outside the gene matches: 11.

This clonotype occurred a few times. The V call is TRBV6-1, the J call TRBJ2-1; 13 nucleotides match TRBD2. V shed 6 bases, J shed 5 bases, and the junction held 10 bases outside the gene matches. Germline CDR1 is MNHNS and CDR2 is SASEGT. The CDR3 totals 17 residues. This CDR3 is CASSDLGLAGEDNEQFF. The CDR3, as DNA: TGTGCCAGCAGCGACCTCGGACTAGCGGGAGAGGACAATGAGCAGTTCTTC.

Many counts were recorded for this clonotype. The V gene is TRBV7-9, the J gene TRBJ2-1; TRBD1 matches 11 bases. This CDR3 spans 14 amino acids. V lost 5 bases to trimming and J lost 7 bases; unmatched junction nucleotides: 4. The germline V gene has CDR1 SEHNR and CDR2 FQNEAQ (reference sequence). The CDR3 here is CASSTDRGPNEQFF. The CDR3 DNA is TGTGCCAGCAGCACGGACAGGGGGCCTAATGAGCAGTTCTTC.

The chain links TRBV9 to TRBJ2-1, with 7 bases matching TRBD1. CDR1 is SGDLS and CDR2 is YYNGEE in the germline V gene. V was clipped by 7 bases and J by 10 bases; unmatched bases: 14. CDR3 length: 14 residues. The CDR3 DNA reads as TGTGCCAGCGCTCGGGACAGAGGGATTGGCGAGCAGTTCTTC. Protein sequence: CASARDRGIGEQFF.

This clonotype was recorded many times. The chain carries TRBV30 and TRBJ2-5; D not certain. CDR3 size: 17 residues. Trimming removed 2 bases at V and 0 bases at J, with 19 bases between. Germline values: CDR1 GTSNPN, CDR2 SVGIG (reference sequence). The CDR3 is CAWSKVKAARHQETQYF. The DNA for the CDR3 is TGTGCCTGGAGTAAGGTGAAGGCAGCCAGACACCAAGAGACCCAGTACTTC. Complete variable domain (other parts from reference TRBV30 and TRBJ2-5): SQTIHQWPATLVQPVGSPLSLECTVEGTSNPNLYWYRQAAGRGLQLLFYSVGIGQISSEVPQNLSASRPQDRQFILSSKKLLLSDSGFYLCAWSKVKAARHQETQYFGPGTRLLVL.

In its sample, this clonotype was seen many times. V usage is TRBV12-3 or TRBV12-4 and J usage is TRBJ2-1, with D possibly being TRBD2 (6 bases). V lost 6 bases, J lost 5 bases, and 8 bases lay in between. The CDR3 runs to 12 residues. The DNA for the CDR3 is TGTGCCAGCAGAGTAGCGGACAATGAGCAGTTCTTC. It yields the protein CASRVADNEQFF.

The V and J genes are TRBV7-6 and TRBJ2-7, with D perhaps being TRBD1 or TRBD2 (5 bases each). Trimming took 1 base from V and 4 from J, leaving 14 bases between them. The CDR3 length is 15 residues. Germline V gene sequence: CDR1 SGHVS, CDR2 FNYEAQ. Here the CDR3 reads CASSLGGQGVYEQYF. The DNA of the CDR3 is TGTGCCAGCAGCTTAGGTGGGCAGGGAGTATACGAGCAGTACTTC.

This clonotype occurred a few times. The chain links TRBV6-1 to TRBJ2-7; D not resolved. The CDR3 totals 15 residues. CDR1 is MNHNS, CDR2 SASEGT, per germline. Between the trimmed V and J ends, which lost 8 bases and 2 bases, there was a span of 19 bases. The CDR3 bases are TGTGCCAGCCGCACGACACCTAAAGGAACCTACGAGCAGTACTTC. Amino acids: CASRTTPKGTYEQYF.

This clonotype was observed at least ten times. The chain joins TRBV11-2 to TRBJ2-3, with D perhaps matching TRBD1 (6 bases). Germline V gene data show CDR1 as SGHAT and CDR2 as FQNNGV. The CDR3 extends over 12 amino acids. V lost 4 bases and J lost 10, with 12 bases in between. CDR3 nucleotides: TGTGCCAGCAGCTGGTCTGGGGGCGCGCAGTATTTT. Translated: CASSWSGGAQYF.

This clonotype was observed many times. V gene TRBV20-1 combines with J gene TRBJ2-1, with 8 bases matching TRBD1. CDR3 size: 15 residues. The germline CDR1 and CDR2 sequences are DFQATT and SNEGSKA (reference sequence). The ends lost 2 bases at V and 8 bases at J; junction bases unmatched: 11. In DNA, the CDR3 is TGCAGTGCTAGACGTCTCAGGGGGCGCAGTTATGAGCAGTTCTTC. The encoded protein is CSARRLRGRSYEQFF.

The gene calls are TRBV30 and TRBJ2-5, with 8 bases identical to TRBD1. V trimming: 8 bases; J trimming: 7 bases; junction bases outside the gene matches: 12. The germline V gene encodes CDR1 GTSNPN and CDR2 SVGIG (reference sequence). There are 13 residues in the CDR3. The CDR3 is CAQGQGRRGTQYF. CDR3 bases: TGTGCCCAAGGACAGGGACGGAGAGGGACCCAGTACTTC.

This clonotype was recorded a few times. The chain carries TRBV6-5 and TRBJ2-2; D may be TRBD2 (6 bases). V was trimmed by 0 bases and J by 6 bases, leaving 8 bases between them. Germline CDR1 reads MNHEY; CDR2 reads SVGAGI. The CDR3 has 14 residues. CDR3 loop: CASSYSTSPGELFF. The CDR3 nucleotides are TGTGCCAGCAGTTACTCCACTAGCCCCGGGGAGCTGTTTTTT.

This chain uses TRBV18 with TRBJ1-1; D is unresolved. There are 18 residues in the CDR3. The germline V gene has CDR1 KGHSH and CDR2 LQKENI. Trimming took off 1 base at V and 4 bases at J, with 22 bases between the two ends. In nucleotides, the CDR3 is TGTGCCAGCTCACCACGCTTGACTCATCTACGGGGAGGCACTGAAGCTTTCTTT. Protein sequence: CASSPRLTHLRGGTEAFF.

This clonotype was seen at least ten times. This CDR3 is CASGASRYGATNEKLFF. DNA for the CDR3: TGTGCTAGTGGGGCTTCGAGATACGGTGCAACTAATGAAAAACTGTTTTTT. The genes are TRBV12-5 and TRBJ1-4; D is unresolved. The V and J ends lost 6 bases and 0 bases respectively, with 17 bases between them. This CDR3 spans 17 amino acids. Germline assignment: CDR1 LGHNT and CDR2 FRNRAP.

This clonotype was counted ten times or more. The chain has TRBV19 and TRBJ1-1; D perhaps matches TRBD1 (5 bases). V lost 5 bases to trimming and J lost 5 bases, with 12 bases between them. The CDR3 contains 13 residues. In germline, CDR1 is LNHDA, CDR2 SQIVND (reference sequence). CDR3 residues: CASSWGAGTEAFF. The CDR3 DNA reads as TGTGCCAGTAGTTGGGGCGCGGGAACTGAAGCTTTCTTT.

A few counts support this clonotype. The CDR3 spells CASSRGRGDYNEQFF. CDR3 nucleotides: TGTGCCAGCAGCCGAGGCCGGGGGGATTACAATGAGCAGTTCTTC. The rearrangement uses TRBV4-2 and TRBJ2-1; 7 nucleotides match TRBD2. The germline CDR1 and CDR2 sequences are LGHNA and YNFKEQ. V trimming: 4 bases; J trimming: 4 bases; junction bases outside the gene matches: 7. There are 15 residues in the CDR3.

This clonotype was detected only a few times. The chain employs TRBV4-1 and TRBJ2-1, with TRBD2 identical over 10 bases. The CDR3 length is 17 residues. Germline assignment: CDR1 MGHRA and CDR2 YSYEKL. Trimming took 0 bases from V and 4 from J; bases not matched to a gene: 6. In DNA, the CDR3 is TGCGCCAGCAGCCAAGAACTTAGCGGGAGGAGTTACAATGAGCAGTTCTTC. Translation gives CASSQELSGRSYNEQFF.

The rearrangement joins TRBV5-1 to TRBJ2-5; weak D call: TRBD1 (6 bases). The CDR3 spans 16 residues. Germline CDR1 reads SGHRS; CDR2 reads YFSETQ. V lost 4 bases to trimming and J lost 5 bases, with 21 bases between them. CDR3 nucleotide sequence: TGCGCCAGCAGCCCCCAACCCAGGGGAAGTCAGGAGACCCAGTACTTC. Translated, it gives CASSPQPRGSQETQYF.

This sequence joins TRBV5-4 and TRBJ2-3; no clear D. This CDR3 comprises 14 residues. Deletions cut 3 bases from V and 0 bases from J, with 8 bases between. CDR1 is SGHNT and CDR2 is YYREEE in the germline V gene (reference sequence). CDR3 sequence: CASSSPESTDTQYF. CDR3 DNA: TGTGCCAGCAGCTCGCCCGAGAGCACAGATACGCAGTATTTT. Supplemented by reference TRBV5-4 and TRBJ2-3, the full variable domain reads ETGVTQSPTHLIKTRGQQVTLRCSSQSGHNTVSWYQQALGQGPQFIFQYYREEENGRGNFPPRFSGLQFPNYSSELNVNALELDDSALYLCASSSPESTDTQYFGPGTRLTVL.

This clonotype was observed many times. The J gene is TRBJ2-3, the V gene TRBV6-1, with 10 bases aligning to TRBD2. The J segment lost 3 bases and the V segment lost 6 bases, leaving 6 bases of the junction unmatched. Looked up from germline, CDR1 is MNHNS and CDR2 is SASEGT. The CDR3 extends over 15 amino acids. The CDR3 sequence: CASSPTSGTTDTQYF. As DNA, the CDR3 is TGTGCCAGCAGCCCCACTAGCGGGACTACAGATACGCAGTATTTT.

J is TRBJ2-7 and V is TRBV5-4, with D possibly being TRBD1 or TRBD2 (6 bases each). Trimming left V 4 bases short and J 4 bases short, with 21 bases between. The CDR3 runs 16 residues. CDR1 and CDR2 from the germline V gene are SGHNT and YYREEE (reference sequence). The DNA for the CDR3 is TGTGCCAGCAGCCGGGGGCATTTTACGAAAGATTACGAGCAGTACTTC. This translates into CASSRGHFTKDYEQYF.